Presented here are 19 T cell receptor beta chains from one specimen sequenced in a study of T cells in localized non-small cell lung cancer. TCRdb keeps only in-frame clones here, not all; method: immunoSEQ multiplex PCR. The data contain about 41,000 clones, roughly 83% of them singletons. This specimen consisted of PBMCs, obtained before any cancer treatment. Source of these receptors: a man aged 40-75 years with stage II lung adenocarcinoma.

The V call is TRBV11-2, the J call TRBJ1-2; D might be TRBD1 (6 bases). The CDR3 runs 13 residues. The germline V gene has CDR1 SGHAT and CDR2 FQNNGV. V lost 6 bases, J lost 2 bases, and 10 bases lay in between. The CDR3 is CASREGGNYGYTF. CDR3 DNA sequence: TGTGCCAGCAGGGAGGGGGGAAACTATGGCTACACCTTC.

The chain uses TRBV2 and TRBJ2-3; no firm D call. Germline lookup yields CDR1 SNHLY and CDR2 FYNNEI. Trimming removed 6 bases at V and 0 bases at J, with 10 bases between. The CDR3 has 14 amino acids. The CDR3 DNA follows: TGTGCCAGCAGCTCAGGACGGAGCACAGATACGCAGTATTTT. Its translation: CASSSGRSTDTQYF.

The gene calls are TRBV9 and TRBJ2-5; 10 positions agree with TRBD2. TRBJ2-7 matches the DNA end more closely, so the J call is doubtful. The germline gives CDR1 SGDLS, CDR2 YYNGEE. The CDR3 extends over 15 amino acids. In nucleotides, the CDR3 is TGTGCCAGCAGCGTAGAGGGACTAGCGAGCTACGAGCAGTACTTC. Encoded protein: CASSVEGLASYEQYF.

This clone was detected only once. This rearrangement joins TRBV11-2 to TRBJ2-5, with 8 bases aligning to TRBD2. Per the germline V gene, CDR1 is SGHAT and CDR2 is FQNNGV. The CDR3 runs 16 residues. V dropped 1 base and J dropped 5; count of bases not matched to a gene: 9. CDR3 loop: CASSLGGSGMVETQYF. In nucleotides, the CDR3 is TGTGCCAGCAGCTTAGGGGGTAGCGGGATGGTGGAGACCCAGTACTTC.

The chain employs TRBV28 and TRBJ1-1; TRBD1 matches at 9 bases. The germline gives CDR1 MDHEN, CDR2 SYDVKM. V was clipped by 6 bases and J by 0 bases; unmatched bases: 2. CDR3 length equals 14 residues. CDR3: CASRGQGVNTEAFF. The CDR3 coding sequence is TGTGCCAGCAGGGGACAGGGCGTGAACACTGAAGCTTTCTTT.

This clone has a handful of counts. J is TRBJ2-1 and V is TRBV28, with 11 bases aligning to TRBD2. V lost 5 bases, J lost 3 bases, and 6 bases stayed unmatched. CDR3 length equals 16 residues. Germline CDR1 and CDR2: MDHEN and SYDVKM. The CDR3 sequence: CASSPIAGGIYNEQFF. For the CDR3, the DNA is TGTGCCAGCAGTCCTATAGCGGGAGGGATCTACAATGAGCAGTTCTTC.

The gene calls are TRBV6-5 and TRBJ2-1; 10 bases align to TRBD2. The CDR3 loop spans 14 amino acids. Germline assignment: CDR1 MNHEY and CDR2 SVGAGI. The V gene end was trimmed by 5 bases and the J gene end by 8 bases; junction bases not matched to a gene: 6. The CDR3 sequence is CASSQAGGDDEQFF. The CDR3 DNA follows: TGTGCCAGCAGTCAAGCGGGAGGGGACGATGAGCAGTTCTTC.

This chain connects TRBV15 to TRBJ1-1, with D uncertain. V lost 5 bases and J lost 4, with 11 bases in between. The CDR3 runs to 13 residues. Germline assignment: CDR1 LNHNV and CDR2 YYDKDF (reference sequence). The CDR3 DNA follows: TGTGCCACCAGCTCCTATCTAGGCACTGAAGCTTTCTTT. Its translation: CATSSYLGTEAFF.

This clone was counted once. The V gene is TRBV19, the J gene TRBJ1-2; D unclear. The CDR3 is 12 residues long. V was pared by 2 bases and J by 6 bases, with 7 bases between. Germline CDR1 LNHDA, CDR2 SQIVND (reference sequence). The CDR3 DNA follows: TGTGCCAGTAGTATATTTGAGCATGGCTACACCTTC. It translates to CASSIFEHGYTF. Looking up the rest from reference TRBV19 and TRBJ1-2 gives the full variable domain: DGGITQSPKYLFRKEGQNVTLSCEQNLNHDAMYWYRQDPGQGLRLIYYSQIVNDFQKGDIAEGYSVSREKKESFPLTVTSAQKNPTAFYLCASSIFEHGYTFGSGTRLTVV.

A few counts support this clone. DNA for the CDR3: TGCGCCAGCAGCTTGGAGGGGGCCCACACAGATACGCAGTATTTT. Amino acid sequence: CASSLEGAHTDTQYF. V gene TRBV5-1 combines with J gene TRBJ2-3; 7 nucleotides line up with TRBD1. Germline CDR1 reads SGHRS; CDR2 reads YFSETQ. This CDR3 has 15 amino acids. V shed 0 bases, J shed 2 bases, and the junction held 3 bases outside the gene matches. Using reference TRBV5-1 and TRBJ2-3 for the parts outside the CDR3, the full variable domain is KAGVTQTPRYLIKTRGQQVTLSCSPISGHRSVSWYQQTPGQGLQFLFEYFSETQRNKGNFPGRFSGRQFSNSRSEMNVSTLELGDSALYLCASSLEGAHTDTQYFGPGTRLTVL.

This clone has only one observation. Distinct nucleotide sequences in the sample also encode this CDR3. The rearrangement uses TRBV18 and TRBJ2-7; 11 bases match TRBD1. After removal of 4 bases from V and 1 base from J, the junction contained 6 bases not matched to a gene. This CDR3 region has 16 residues. The germline V gene encodes CDR1 KGHSH and CDR2 LQKENI. CDR3 coding DNA: TGTGCCAGCTCACTCTTGGACAGGGGGCTTTCCTACGAGCAGTACTTC. This codes for CASSLLDRGLSYEQYF.

This clone was observed a few times. The chain joins TRBV6-5 to TRBJ2-7; TRBD2 aligns across 11 bases. CDR3 size: 15 residues. Looked up from germline, CDR1 is MNHEY and CDR2 is SVGAGI. The V segment lost 5 bases and the J segment 3 bases; nucleotides outside the gene matches: 6. The CDR3 region is CASSPGTSGNYEQYF. The CDR3 DNA follows: TGTGCCAGCAGTCCGGGGACTAGCGGAAACTACGAGCAGTACTTC.

The genes are TRBV5-1 and TRBJ2-1, with a weak D call TRBD2 (6 bases). V lost 4 bases, J lost 7 bases, and 12 bases lay in between. The CDR3 runs 13 residues. Per germline, CDR1 SGHRS and CDR2 YFSETQ. As DNA, the CDR3 is TGCGCCAGCAGCCTGGGACTCTTGAATGAGCAGTTCTTC. It translates to CASSLGLLNEQFF.

The V call is TRBV7-2, the J call TRBJ1-3; D is uncertain. CDR3 length equals 12 residues. V lost 5 bases and J 1 base, leaving 3 bases between the germline ends. Germline V gene lookup returns CDR1 SGHTA and CDR2 FQGNSA. Written as DNA, the CDR3 is TGTGCCAGCAGCGTATCTGGAAACACCATATATTTT. It codes for CASSVSGNTIYF.

Only a few counts were recorded for this clone. The chain joins TRBV6-1 to TRBJ2-7; the match to TRBD2 covers 12 bases. This CDR3 has 15 residues. J lost 6 bases, V lost 5 bases, and 8 bases had no gene match. Germline V lookup: CDR1 MNHNS, CDR2 SASEGT. This chain's CDR3 is CASSLTSGRGGEQYF. The CDR3, as DNA: TGTGCCAGCAGTCTGACTAGCGGGAGAGGGGGCGAGCAGTACTTC.

The J gene is TRBJ1-4, the V gene TRBV18; 8 bases fit TRBD1. Trimming at V came to 6 bases and at J to 2 bases, leaving 11 bases not matched to a gene. CDR3 size: 17 residues. Germline V gene lookup returns CDR1 KGHSH and CDR2 LQKENI. The CDR3 DNA is TGTGCCAGCTCGGAAAGACAGGGGATCTCGACTAATGAAAAACTGTTTTTT. Its translation: CASSERQGISTNEKLFF.

The rearrangement joins TRBV28 to TRBJ2-7, with D maybe TRBD2 (5 bases). The ends were cut back, 6 bases at V and 3 bases at J, with 6 bases in the middle. This CDR3 comprises 11 residues. The V gene's germline CDR1 is MDHEN and CDR2 SYDVKM. DNA of the CDR3: TGTGCCAGCAGGGGAGACTACGAGCAGTACTTC. It specifies CASRGDYEQYF.

The chain has TRBV27 and TRBJ1-1, with D uncertain. Per the germline V gene, CDR1 is MNHEY and CDR2 is SMNVEV (reference sequence). The CDR3 sequence is 13 residues long. V lost 6 bases and J 1 base, leaving 9 bases between the germline ends. This CDR3 reads CASRSDTNTEAFF. For the CDR3, the DNA is TGTGCCAGCAGGTCGGATACGAACACTGAAGCTTTCTTT.

The V and J genes are TRBV6-1 and TRBJ1-6; D call uncertain. The CDR3 spans 16 residues. The germline V gene has CDR1 MNHNS and CDR2 SASEGT. The germline V and J ends were trimmed by 2 bases and 6 bases, with 14 bases remaining between them. This CDR3 reads CASSEYEMRGNSPLHF. CDR3 nucleotides: TGTGCCAGCAGTGAATATGAGATGCGGGGTAATTCACCCCTCCACTTT.